This is a list of T cell receptor beta chains from one sample in a study of regulatory T cells in long-lasting Graves disease. TCRdb independently ran MiXCR on the multiplex PCR reads; one entry per CDR3 protein. The table shows 550,000 to 650,000 distinct CDR3 sequences, with approximately 16% occurring only once. Separately, the same data were catalogued under a study of T cells in Graves' hyperthyroidism and ophthalmopathy.

Sequencing was performed on peripheral blood mononuclear cells (PBMCs), taken at new diagnosis, from a patient treated with antithyroid drugs. Source of these receptors: a man aged 18-30 years with Graves disease. The CDR3 runs from the conserved cysteine through the conserved F or W. Clone size is not always given. Where it is, it says once, few, many or a class for expanded clones.

j_gene | v_gene | abundance | CDR3aa
TRBJ2-7 | TRBV4-2 | - | CASSVDLSSYEQYF
TRBJ2-3 | TRBV10-3 | many | CAISQGTVRTDTQYF
TRBJ2-5 | TRBV2 | many | CANRDRGEQETQYF
TRBJ2-6 | TRBV27 | many | CASRKGVSGANVLTF
TRBJ1-2 | TRBV5-1 | few | CASSLANPGQGAGYTF
TRBJ1-5 | TRBV20-1 | - | CSAQTGTGDPENQPQHF
TRBJ1-4 | TRBV11-2 | many | CASSPRQFGEKLFF
TRBJ2-7 | TRBV5-6 | few | CASTRNGGEYEQYF
TRBJ1-5 | TRBV5-1 | many | CASSLGGSGTGHQPQHF
TRBJ1-6 | TRBV12-3/TRBV12-4 | many | CASSSNSPLHF
TRBJ2-7 | TRBV10-1 | - | CASPTGDRDSYEQYF
TRBJ1-2 | TRBV6-2/TRBV6-3 | many | CASSYSGRVLYGYTF
TRBJ1-5 | TRBV27 | few | CASSRQGLSNQPQHF
TRBJ2-7 | TRBV18 | many | CASSREGSNYEQYF
TRBJ2-5 | TRBV7-2 | few | CASSLRTPQETQCF